What follows are 24 T cell receptor beta chains derived from one specimen sequenced in a study of T cell responses to AZD1222 COVID-19 vaccine. Sequenced by immunoSEQ multiplex PCR; TCRdb stores in-frame clones only, minus some. The sample holds 130,000 or so clones, around 80% seen once. The source material was peripheral blood, sampled 28 days after the second AZD1222 dose. The receptors originated from an adult who received the AZD1222 COVID-19 vaccine.

This chain joins TRBV5-1 and TRBJ1-1; no clear D gene. The length of the CDR3 is 14 residues. Trimming removed 0 bases from V and 10 bases from J, with 16 bases in between. Germline CDR1 SGHRS, CDR2 YFSETQ. Written as DNA, the CDR3 is TGCGCCAGCAGCTTGGACGGCACAGCGTCGGTAGCTTTCTTT. It is translated as CASSLDGTASVAFF.

This sequence joins TRBV7-2 and TRBJ2-5; 11 bases agree with TRBD2. CDR1 and CDR2 from the germline V gene are SGHTA and FQGNSA. This CDR3 has 17 residues. Trimming removed 4 bases from V and 4 bases from J; junction bases left unmatched: 11. The CDR3 spells CASSSVLTSGGTETQYF. The CDR3 bases are TGTGCCAGCAGCTCAGTCCTCACTAGCGGGGGAACAGAGACCCAGTACTTC. The variable domain in full, completed from reference TRBV7-2 and TRBJ2-5, reads GAGVSQSPSNKVTEKGKDVELRCDPISGHTALYWYRQSLGQGLEFLIYFQGNSAPDKSGLPSDRFSAERTGGSVSTLTIQRTQQEDSAVYLCASSSVLTSGGTETQYFGPGTRLLVL.

Only a few counts were recorded for this clone. The chain combines TRBV5-1 with TRBJ2-7; D is possibly TRBD1 (5 bases). Germline CDR1 reads SGHRS; CDR2 reads YFSETQ. The length of the CDR3 is 15 residues. The V gene lost 0 bases and the J gene lost 2 bases, with 12 bases spanning the gap. In DNA form, the CDR3 reads TGCGCCAGCAGCTTGGCAGGGCTGAACACCTACGAGCAGTACTTC. Its protein product is CASSLAGLNTYEQYF.

This rearrangement joins TRBV2 to TRBJ2-7, with 9 bases aligning to TRBD2. Germline assignment: CDR1 SNHLY and CDR2 FYNNEI. The length of the CDR3 is 15 residues. Trimming removed 3 bases from V and 2 bases from J; junction bases left unmatched: 5. The CDR3 protein is CASSEFLAGTYEQYF. In nucleotides, the CDR3 is TGTGCCAGCAGTGAGTTCCTAGCGGGGACCTACGAGCAGTACTTC.

J is TRBJ1-4 and V is TRBV7-2; D call uncertain. The germline V gene encodes CDR1 SGHTA and CDR2 FQGNSA. The length of the CDR3 is 15 residues. Trimming stripped 1 base from V and 3 bases from J, with 9 bases between. CDR3 sequence reads: CASSLGAQPNEKLFF. CDR3 coding DNA: TGTGCCAGCAGCTTAGGGGCCCAGCCTAATGAAAAACTGTTTTTT.

This clone has only one observation. J is TRBJ1-6 and V is TRBV7-2; D perhaps matches TRBD1 (5 bases). Germline CDR1 reads SGHTA; CDR2 reads FQGNSA. The CDR3 has 15 residues. V shed 5 bases and J shed 9 bases, with 17 bases lying between them. The CDR3 loop is CASSAPARGSSPLHF. In DNA, the CDR3 is TGTGCCAGCAGCGCCCCCGCGAGGGGCAGTTCACCCCTCCACTTT.

The V call is TRBV11-2, the J call TRBJ2-5; D may be TRBD1 or TRBD2 (6 bases each). Germline V CDR1 and CDR2: SGHAT, FQNNGV. The V end lost 5 bases, the J end lost 4 bases, and 14 bases lay between the germline ends. The length of the CDR3 is 14 residues. The CDR3 protein is CASSRRGLGETQYF. For the CDR3, the DNA is TGTGCCAGCAGCCGTCGGGGGCTGGGAGAGACCCAGTACTTC.

The chain is built from TRBV19 and TRBJ1-1; possibly TRBD1 for D (5 bases). This CDR3 region has 15 residues. The germline V and J ends were trimmed by 5 bases and 5 bases, with 18 bases remaining between them. Germline CDR1 reads LNHDA; CDR2 reads SQIVND (reference sequence). CDR3 sequence reads: CASSERQPGKTEAFF. CDR3 nucleotide sequence: TGTGCCAGTAGTGAACGACAGCCGGGGAAGACTGAAGCTTTCTTT.

The chain links TRBV19 to TRBJ2-7, with 8 nucleotides matching TRBD2. This CDR3 has 16 amino acids. Trimming removed 5 bases from V and 4 bases from J; junction bases left unmatched: 13. CDR1 is LNHDA and CDR2 is SQIVND in the germline V gene (reference sequence). CDR3 protein: CASSGRRAGGLYEQYF. The DNA for the CDR3 is TGTGCCAGTAGTGGACGAAGGGCGGGGGGCCTATACGAGCAGTACTTC.

This chain links TRBV18 with TRBJ2-3; the D is unclear. CDR1 is KGHSH, CDR2 LQKENI, per germline. CDR3 length: 14 amino acids. The V and J ends lost 0 bases and 0 bases respectively, with 4 bases between them. Here the CDR3 DNA reads TGTGCCAGCTCACCACCGGGCAGCACAGATACGCAGTATTTT. Translation: CASSPPGSTDTQYF.

In this sample, this clone turned up once. This sequence joins TRBV3-1 (or the pseudogene TRBV3-2) and TRBJ1-2; 9 bases are shared with TRBD1. V trimming: 7 bases; J trimming: 4 bases; junction bases outside the gene matches: 7. CDR1 and CDR2 from the germline V gene are LGHDT and YNNKEL (reference sequence). The CDR3 is 14 residues long. CDR3 DNA sequence: TGTGCCAGCAACCCGGGACAGGGAGCCTATGGCTACACCTTC. Translation gives CASNPGQGAYGYTF.

V usage is TRBV11-2 and J usage is TRBJ2-1; 14 nucleotides match TRBD2. The CDR3 sequence is 16 residues long. J lost 10 bases, V lost 4 bases, and 9 bases had no gene match. Looked up from germline, CDR1 is SGHAT and CDR2 is FQNNGV. CDR3 DNA: TGTGCCAGCAGCTCCGCGGGACTAGCGGGGGCCACAGAGCAGTTCTTC. This encodes CASSSAGLAGATEQFF.

The chain recombines TRBV7-3 with TRBJ1-1; 7 bases are shared with TRBD1. Trimming at V came to 5 bases and at J to 5 bases, leaving 5 bases not matched to a gene. CDR1 and CDR2 (germline): SGHTA, FQGTGA. The CDR3 runs 13 residues. Here the CDR3 DNA reads TGTGCCAGCAGCGAGGACAGGAATACTGAAGCTTTCTTT. Translation gives CASSEDRNTEAFF. Combining the CDR3 with reference TRBV7-3 and TRBJ1-1 gives the whole variable domain GAGVSQTPSNKVTEKGKYVELRCDPISGHTALYWYRQSLGQGPEFLIYFQGTGAADDSGLPNDRFFAVRPEGSVSTLKIQRTERGDSAVYLCASSEDRNTEAFFGQGTRLTVV.

The chain combines TRBV5-6 with TRBJ2-7; D possibly corresponds to TRBD1 (5 bases). This CDR3 is built from 14 residues. V was clipped by 2 bases and J by 4 bases, with 13 bases between them. Germline V gene sequence: CDR1 SGHDT, CDR2 YYEEEE. As DNA, the CDR3 is TGTGCCAGCAGCTTAGGGGAAAGGTCGTACGAGCAGTACTTC. Protein: CASSLGERSYEQYF.

The gene calls are TRBV14 and TRBJ1-2; D call uncertain. CDR1 is SGHDN and CDR2 is FVKESK in the germline V gene. This CDR3 is built from 13 residues. Trimming pared 1 base from V and 2 bases from J, leaving 5 bases between. The DNA of the CDR3 is TGTGCCAGCAGCCAAGGGGGAAACTATGGCTACACCTTC. Residues: CASSQGGNYGYTF.

In nucleotides, the CDR3 is TGTGCCAGCAGCCAAGGGGGGAATGAAAAACTGTTTTTT. Its protein product is CASSQGGNEKLFF. V and J are TRBV14 and TRBJ1-4; D may be TRBD1 (5 bases). The V gene's germline CDR1 is SGHDN and CDR2 FVKESK. V was clipped by 1 base and J by 5 bases, with 5 bases between them. This CDR3 comprises 13 residues.

V and J are TRBV14 and TRBJ2-3; TRBD2 is a possible D gene (5 bases). V lost 0 bases, J lost 1 base, and 17 bases lay in between. Per the germline V gene, CDR1 is SGHDN and CDR2 is FVKESK. This CDR3 contains 18 residues. As DNA, the CDR3 is TGTGCCAGCAGCCAAGATCTAGGTACAACGAGGGGCACAGATACGCAGTATTTT. It encodes CASSQDLGTTRGTDTQYF.

The gene calls are TRBV7-2 and TRBJ2-1; D unresolved. V was shortened by 5 bases and J by 8 bases, with 7 bases between the two germline ends. Germline V CDR1 and CDR2: SGHTA, FQGNSA. The length of the CDR3 is 11 residues. CDR3 DNA: TGTGCCAGCAGCGCTGTCTATGAGCAGTTCTTC. Its translation is CASSAVYEQFF. The whole variable domain, filled in from reference TRBV7-2 and TRBJ2-1, reads GAGVSQSPSNKVTEKGKDVELRCDPISGHTALYWYRQSLGQGLEFLIYFQGNSAPDKSGLPSDRFSAERTGGSVSTLTIQRTQQEDSAVYLCASSAVYEQFFGPGTRLTVL.

In its sample, this clone was seen once. The rearrangement uses TRBV27 and TRBJ2-1; tentatively, D is TRBD2 (7 bases). Trimming pared 6 bases from V and 3 bases from J, leaving 12 bases between. The CDR3 loop spans 14 amino acids. Per germline, CDR1 MNHEY and CDR2 SMNVEV (reference sequence). The CDR3 sequence is CASRRGGDYNEQFF. DNA of the CDR3: TGTGCCAGCAGAAGGGGGGGGGACTACAATGAGCAGTTCTTC.

The chain employs TRBV4-3 and TRBJ2-7; 7 nucleotides match TRBD1. The J segment lost 5 bases and the V segment lost 4 bases, leaving 8 bases of the junction unmatched. The CDR3 length is 14 residues. The germline gives CDR1 LGHNA, CDR2 YSLEER. This chain's CDR3 is CASSLSTGLDEQYF. In DNA, the CDR3 is TGCGCCAGCAGCCTATCGACAGGGCTGGACGAGCAGTACTTC.

The rearrangement links TRBV7-2 to TRBJ2-7, with TRBD1 identical over 10 bases. Looked up from germline, CDR1 is SGHTA and CDR2 is FQGNSA. This CDR3 has 17 amino acids. V shed 5 bases, J shed 2 bases, and the junction held 12 bases outside the gene matches. CDR3 sequence: CASSVLGMGQGTYEQYF. The CDR3, as DNA: TGTGCCAGCAGCGTCCTCGGTATGGGACAGGGGACCTACGAGCAGTACTTC. Complete variable domain (other parts from reference TRBV7-2 and TRBJ2-7): GAGVSQSPSNKVTEKGKDVELRCDPISGHTALYWYRQSLGQGLEFLIYFQGNSAPDKSGLPSDRFSAERTGGSVSTLTIQRTQQEDSAVYLCASSVLGMGQGTYEQYFGPGTRLTVT.

This clone was seen only once. The V gene is TRBV27, the J gene TRBJ1-2; a possible D gene is TRBD1 (6 bases). Trimming took off 3 bases at V and 0 bases at J, with 11 bases between the two ends. CDR1 MNHEY and CDR2 SMNVEV come from the germline V gene (reference sequence). The CDR3 spans 15 residues. The CDR3 DNA reads as TGTGCCAGCAGTTTTCGAGGACAGACTAACTATGGCTACACCTTC. Amino acid sequence: CASSFRGQTNYGYTF.

This clone was picked up many times. This chain links TRBV6-5 with TRBJ2-7; D might be TRBD1 or TRBD2, each matching 5 bases. CDR3 length equals 14 residues. Trimming pared 5 bases from V and 5 bases from J, leaving 16 bases between. Germline CDR1 reads MNHEY; CDR2 reads SVGAGI. This chain's CDR3 is CASSPTGPWNEQYF. The CDR3 bases are TGTGCCAGCAGTCCGACGGGGCCGTGGAACGAGCAGTACTTC.

This clone was seen just once. This CDR3 is also generated by other DNA sequences in the sample. The chain recombines TRBV9 with TRBJ1-2; D is perhaps TRBD1 (6 bases). Germline V gives CDR1 SGDLS, CDR2 YYNGEE. The CDR3 contains 13 residues. V was shortened by 2 bases and J by 4 bases, with 9 bases between the two germline ends. The CDR3 is CASSVQGSYGYTF. The CDR3 DNA is TGTGCCAGCAGCGTTCAGGGGTCCTATGGCTACACCTTC.